This T cell receptor (beta chain) was observed in a study of regulatory T cells in long-lasting Graves disease. V was shortened by 4 bases and J by 0 bases, with 11 bases between the two germline ends. CDR3 length equals 15 residues. The V gene's germline CDR1 is SGHNT and CDR2 YYREEE (reference sequence). The time point: newly diagnosed GD, antithyroid drugs for less than 3 months. Isolated PBMC RNA provided the starting material for the TCR library. Library construction for TCR beta used iRepertoire HTBI primers and Arm-PCR of CDR3 regions. A single record per CDR3 protein comes from TCRdb applying MiXCR to the multiplex PCR reads. The sample carries 390,000 or so distinct CDR3 sequences, about 12% recorded once. In addition, the sample was reused for a study of T cells in Graves' hyperthyroidism and ophthalmopathy.

This specimen consisted of peripheral blood mononuclear cells (PBMCs), obtained at new diagnosis, from a patient treated with antithyroid drugs. The receptor was isolated from a woman younger than 30 with Graves disease. This sequence joins TRBV5-4 and TRBJ2-1, with D uncertain. For the CDR3, the DNA is TGTGCCAGCAGCCTTATCTCGAGCTCCTACAATGAGCAGTTCTTC. Protein: CASSLISSSYNEQFF. The complete variable domain, with remaining parts taken from reference TRBV5-4 and TRBJ2-1, reads ETGVTQSPTHLIKTRGQQVTLRCSSQSGHNTVSWYQQALGQGPQFIFQYYREEENGRGNFPPRFSGLQFPNYSSELNVNALELDDSALYLCASSLISSSYNEQFFGPGTRLTVL.